What follows are 2 T cell receptor beta chains derived from one specimen sequenced in a study of blood T cells in healthy people across ages. Primers used in a second PCR of roughly 6 to 11 cycles were a sample-barcoded 5' primer and a J-beta primer mix. Via MiXCR, TCRdb re-called the 5' RACE reads, giving one row per CDR3 protein. The table includes 1.5 million or so distinct CDR3 sequences, around 42% detected once. The sample comprised blood. These receptors were collected from a woman aged 18-29 years in good health.

The V gene is TRBV6-1, the J gene TRBJ1-1; 9 bases are shared with TRBD1. V shed 4 bases, J shed 5 bases, and the junction held 8 bases outside the gene matches. The CDR3 has 15 amino acids. CDR1 and CDR2 (germline): MNHNS, SASEGT. The CDR3 bases are TGTGCCAGCAGTGGGATCTCGACAGGGGGGACTGAAGCTTTCTTT. It is translated as CASSGISTGGTEAFF.

There are a few counts of this clonotype. The CDR3 region is CASSGSSGGYEQYF. DNA for the CDR3: TGTGCCAGCAGTGGGTCTAGCGGGGGGTACGAGCAGTACTTC. The V gene is TRBV12-3 or TRBV12-4, the J gene TRBJ2-7; 11 bases align to TRBD2. Trimming removed 5 bases from V and 4 bases from J; junction bases left unmatched: 4. This CDR3 is 14 amino acids long.